These 9 T cell receptor beta chains originate from one sample sequenced in a study of T-cell memory formation after mild COVID-19. TCRdb used MiXCR to reprocess the 5' RACE reads, holding one entry per CDR3 protein. The sample yields a few hundred thousand distinct CDR3 sequences, 8.5% to 9.5% seen once. Material for sequencing was PBMCs or a T cell subset sorted from them (not recorded which). These receptors originate from a man aged 18 to 30 who had mild COVID-19 (a few samples of this study predate the infection). Cell type and time point are not known.

The gene calls are TRBV7-2 and TRBJ1-2; TRBD1 aligns across 7 bases. The germline CDR1 and CDR2 sequences are SGHTA and FQGNSA. V lost 5 bases and J lost 2; bases outside the gene matches: 5. The CDR3 has 14 amino acids. The CDR3 DNA sequence: TGTGCCAGCAGCACAACACAGGGGAACTATGGCTACACCTTC. The encoded protein is CASSTTQGNYGYTF.

CDR3 nucleotides: TGTGCCAGCTCACAGGGCGGTCTTGGCTACACCTTC. It yields the protein CASSQGGLGYTF. The chain recombines TRBV27 with TRBJ1-2; tentatively, D is TRBD1 (6 bases). The ends were cut back, 8 bases at V and 7 bases at J, with 14 bases in the middle. Germline V gene sequence: CDR1 MNHEY, CDR2 SMNVEV (reference sequence). This CDR3 contains 12 residues.

This clonotype came up many times. Written as DNA, the CDR3 is TGTGCCAGCAGTTACTCGTCAGCGGGGGCGAACACCGGGGAGCTGTTTTTT. This gives the protein CASSYSSAGANTGELFF. The genes are TRBV6-2 or TRBV6-3 and TRBJ2-2; 8 bases line up with TRBD2. V was pared by 0 bases and J by 0 bases, with 3 bases of the junction left unmatched. This CDR3 contains 17 residues. Per the germline V gene, CDR1 is MNHEY and CDR2 is SVGEGT.

This clonotype was seen many times. The V gene is TRBV5-4, the J gene TRBJ1-3, with TRBD1 as a possible D gene (5 bases). Germline V gene sequence: CDR1 SGHNT, CDR2 YYREEE (reference sequence). CDR3 length: 13 residues. V lost 0 bases and J 7 bases, leaving 8 bases between the germline ends. CDR3 amino acids: CASSLAQGNTIYF. The DNA of the CDR3 is TGTGCCAGCAGCTTGGCCCAGGGCAACACCATATATTTT.

This chain uses TRBV14 with TRBJ2-2, with 13 bases lining up with TRBD2. Germline lookup yields CDR1 SGHDN and CDR2 FVKESK. This CDR3 spans 19 amino acids. With V trimmed by 5 bases and J by 0 bases, 9 bases remained unmatched. CDR3 residues: CASSKPGLAGISNTGELFF. CDR3 nucleotide sequence: TGTGCCAGCAGCAAACCGGGACTAGCGGGGATATCGAACACCGGGGAGCTGTTTTTT.

This clonotype occurred a few times. The chain combines TRBV7-2 with TRBJ2-3; TRBD2 matches 10 bases. The trim removed 4 bases at V and 0 bases at J, leaving 10 bases unmatched. The CDR3 has 18 amino acids. The germline V gene encodes CDR1 SGHTA and CDR2 FQGNSA. The CDR3 reads CASSSPQRGGRSTDTQYF. For the CDR3, the DNA is TGTGCCAGCAGCTCCCCGCAGCGGGGGGGCCGGAGCACAGATACGCAGTATTTT.

The chain is built from TRBV20-1 and TRBJ2-2; D gene ambiguous. V lost 5 bases and J 4 bases, leaving 11 bases between the germline ends. The CDR3 has 13 amino acids. Germline CDR1 reads DFQATT; CDR2 reads SNEGSKA (reference sequence). CDR3 nucleotide sequence: TGCAGTGCTCCCAGCAGACCCACCGGGGAGCTGTTTTTT. It codes for CSAPSRPTGELFF.

This clonotype was observed at least ten times. The rearrangement links TRBV20-1 to TRBJ1-2, with 8 positions matching TRBD1. This CDR3 comprises 15 residues. Per germline, CDR1 DFQATT and CDR2 SNEGSKA (reference sequence). V shed 1 base, J shed 0 bases, and the junction held 4 bases outside the gene matches. CDR3 region: CSARVKTGANYGYTF. CDR3 nucleotides: TGCAGTGCTAGAGTCAAGACAGGGGCTAACTATGGCTACACCTTC.

This clonotype has a handful of counts. V usage is TRBV4-1 and J usage is TRBJ1-5; no clear D gene. Germline V gene data show CDR1 as MGHRA and CDR2 as YSYEKL. The V gene lost 4 bases and the J gene lost 4 bases, with 11 bases spanning the gap. The CDR3 totals 14 residues. CDR3 nucleotides: TGCGCCAGCAGCCCGAAGCCGGGAAATCAGCCCCAGCATTTT. The encoded protein is CASSPKPGNQPQHF.